These 13 T cell receptor beta chains share one sample of origin, sequenced in a study of blood T cell repertoires in COVID-19 (dated by TCRdb to 2018 to 2020). Receptor amplification or capture employed the immunoSEQ multiplex PCR assay. TCRdb stores this immuneACCESS table with in-frame sequences only. Part of the clones is absent; in the studies checked, under half of the shortfall reflects unresolved V genes, and no reason is known for the rest. The sample data list around 400,000 clones, and nearly 90% of these were observed just once. Of the sample, 1.4% falls within the top ten clones. The sequenced sample consisted of PBMCs or T cells enriched from blood (not recorded which). The receptors here all came from a woman aged 18-29 years who had been exposed to COVID-19.

The chain has TRBV7-9 and TRBJ1-4; D gene ambiguous. Germline CDR1 SEHNR, CDR2 FQNEAQ (reference sequence). Trimming pared 5 bases from V and 0 bases from J, leaving 10 bases between. The CDR3 length is 15 residues. Written as DNA, the CDR3 is TGTGCCAGCAGCCCCCGCAGCGCAACTAATGAAAAACTGTTTTTT. Translating it yields CASSPRSATNEKLFF. Variable domain in full (rest from reference TRBV7-9 and TRBJ1-4): DTGVSQNPRHKITKRGQNVTFRCDPISEHNRLYWYRQTLGQGPEFLTYFQNEAQLEKSRLLSDRFSAERPKGSFSTLEIQRTEQGDSAMYLCASSPRSATNEKLFFGSGTQLSVL.

The V call is TRBV7-8, the J call TRBJ2-3; 8 bases are a match to TRBD1. The CDR3 is 15 residues long. J was trimmed by 0 bases and V by 5 bases; bases with no gene match: 4. The germline CDR1 and CDR2 sequences are SGHVS and FQNEAQ. DNA of the CDR3: TGTGCCAGCAGCCAGACAGGGGCTAGCACAGATACGCAGTATTTT. It encodes CASSQTGASTDTQYF.

About this clone: The identical CDR3 is also encoded by other nucleotide sequences in the sample. The V call is TRBV7-9, the J call TRBJ2-7; D remains ambiguous. Germline V lookup: CDR1 SEHNR, CDR2 FQNEAQ (reference sequence). CDR3 size: 14 residues. Deletions cut 1 base from V and 0 bases from J, with 7 bases between. This CDR3 is CASSLGVSSYEQYF. CDR3 coding DNA: TGTGCCAGCAGCTTAGGCGTTAGCTCCTACGAGCAGTACTTC.

The rearrangement joins TRBV10-3 to TRBJ1-2; D gene uncertain. The germline CDR1 and CDR2 sequences are ENHRY and SYGVKD. V was clipped by 2 bases and J by 4 bases, with 2 bases between them. CDR3 length equals 11 residues. The DNA of the CDR3 is TGTGCCATCAGTGAGCGCTATGGCTACACCTTC. Its protein product is CAISERYGYTF.

A remark on this clone: The same CDR3 can be traced to other DNA sequences in this sample. The chain has TRBV27 and TRBJ1-6; D call uncertain. CDR3 length: 13 residues. The V gene's germline CDR1 is MNHEY and CDR2 SMNVEV (reference sequence). V dropped 6 bases and J dropped 8 bases, with 11 bases sitting between them. The CDR3 DNA reads as TGTGCCAGCAGCCTAGGCGGGGATTCACCCCTCCACTTT. Translated, it gives CASSLGGDSPLHF.

The rearrangement joins TRBV12-5 to TRBJ2-7; 8 bases are a match to TRBD1. Germline V gene lookup returns CDR1 LGHNT and CDR2 FRNRAP. The CDR3 contains 14 residues. V gave up 3 bases and J gave up 6 bases; unmatched junction bases: 7. This CDR3 is CASGLISQGAEQYF. The CDR3 DNA reads TGTGCTAGTGGTTTAATATCCCAGGGGGCCGAGCAGTACTTC.

The rearrangement uses TRBV11-3 and TRBJ2-5; D perhaps matches TRBD1 (7 bases). V lost 1 base, J lost 5 bases, and 14 bases lay in between. The CDR3 is 15 residues long. From germline, CDR1 is SGHNT and CDR2 YENEEA. The CDR3 nucleotides are TGTGCCAGCAGCTTAGGACAGGGCGGAGGGGAGACCCAGTACTTC. This translates into CASSLGQGGGETQYF.

The genes are TRBV7-2 and TRBJ2-5; 10 bases match TRBD2. CDR3 length equals 19 residues. Germline CDR1 and CDR2: SGHTA and FQGNSA. V dropped 2 bases and J dropped 5; count of bases not matched to a gene: 17. The CDR3 spells CASSLTGPLRLAGRETQYF. In DNA, the CDR3 is TGTGCCAGCAGCTTAACAGGACCCCTTCGACTAGCGGGCCGGGAGACCCAGTACTTC.

This clone was observed a few times. The rearrangement joins TRBV5-4 to TRBJ2-1; 7 nucleotides line up with TRBD2. After removal of 4 bases from V and 10 bases from J, the junction contained 11 bases not matched to a gene. CDR3 length: 14 residues. The germline V gene has CDR1 SGHNT and CDR2 YYREEE (reference sequence). The CDR3 loop is CASSQSLASVEQFF. In nucleotides, the CDR3 is TGTGCCAGCAGCCAATCACTAGCGTCGGTGGAGCAGTTCTTC.

V and J are TRBV24-1 and TRBJ1-5; TRBD1 aligns across 7 bases. V shed 4 bases and J 4 bases; nucleotides not matched to a gene: 6. Germline loops: CDR1 KGHDR, CDR2 SFDVKD. The CDR3 has 15 residues. The chain's CDR3 is CATSERGTANQPQHF. CDR3 nucleotides: TGTGCCACCAGTGAGCGCGGGACAGCTAATCAGCCCCAGCATTTT.

This clone occurred a few times. The chain recombines TRBV6-1 with TRBJ1-5; D ambiguous. Germline CDR1 reads MNHNS; CDR2 reads SASEGT. V was clipped by 3 bases and J by 1 base, with 10 bases between them. The CDR3 is made up of 15 amino acids. CDR3 in amino acids: CASSELSGSNQPQHF. The CDR3 DNA reads as TGTGCCAGCAGTGAGCTCTCGGGGAGCAATCAGCCCCAGCATTTT.

The rearrangement links TRBV7-2 to TRBJ2-1; D remains ambiguous. CDR3 length equals 13 residues. The V end was cut by 5 bases, the J end by 8 bases, with 13 bases between. Per the germline V gene, CDR1 is SGHTA and CDR2 is FQGNSA. Here the CDR3 DNA reads TGTGCCAGCAGCCCGTTTATCGGGTATGAGCAGTTCTTC. Translation gives CASSPFIGYEQFF.

The chain recombines TRBV24-1 with TRBJ2-3; no definite D call. V was clipped by 6 bases and J by 11 bases, with 14 bases between them. The CDR3 runs 12 residues. CDR1 and CDR2 from the germline V gene are KGHDR and SFDVKD. The CDR3 DNA follows: TGTGCCACCAGTCCCGACACGTCAAAGCAGTATTTT. It translates to CATSPDTSKQYF.